A single sample gave rise to the 19 T cell receptor beta chains below, sequenced in a study of breast tumors, draining lymph nodes, adjacent tissues. TCRdb ran MiXCR on the multiplex PCR reads and lists one entry per CDR3 protein. The sample shows 16,000 or so distinct CDR3 sequences, about 45% of them seen only once. The sample comprised tumor-adjacent breast tissue. These receptors all stem from a female donor with breast cancer. Some clones in this sample may be carry-over from other donors' samples.

This clonotype was seen a few times. As DNA, the CDR3 is TGTGCCAGCAGCCCCGAGGGGAGTTATGGCTACACCTTC. It is translated as CASSPEGSYGYTF. The chain combines TRBV9 with TRBJ1-2; a weak D match, TRBD1 (5 bases). The CDR3 consists of 13 residues. V lost 4 bases to trimming and J lost 5 bases, with 12 bases between them. CDR1 is SGDLS, CDR2 YYNGEE, per germline.

This clonotype was detected ten times or more. This chain links TRBV5-1 with TRBJ1-1, with D perhaps matching TRBD1 (5 bases). V gave up 4 bases and J gave up 4 bases, with 14 bases separating them. This CDR3 is 14 amino acids long. Germline CDR1 and CDR2: SGHRS and YFSETQ. The CDR3 coding sequence is TGCGCCAGCAGCCGGCGGGGGGATGGCACTGAAGCTTTCTTT. Protein product: CASSRRGDGTEAFF.

This chain uses TRBV12-3 or TRBV12-4 with TRBJ2-5; TRBD2 matches at 15 bases. This CDR3 has 16 residues. J lost 5 bases, V lost 6 bases, and 7 bases had no gene match. The CDR3 sequence: CASRGLAGGIPETQYF. The DNA of the CDR3 is TGTGCCAGCAGGGGACTAGCGGGGGGAATACCGGAGACCCAGTACTTC.

By share, this clonotype ranks as medium-sized. V and J are TRBV6-6 and TRBJ1-2; maybe TRBD1 (5 bases). In germline, CDR1 is MNHNY, CDR2 SVGAGI (reference sequence). Trimming stripped 2 bases from V and 1 base from J, with 20 bases between. This CDR3 is 18 amino acids long. DNA for the CDR3: TGTGCCAGCAGTTACGCCCCCCGGGGGGGGAACAGTAACTATGGCTACACCTTC. The encoded protein is CASSYAPRGGNSNYGYTF.

The chain joins TRBV29-1 to TRBJ1-2; D unresolved. Trimming removed 1 base from V and 7 bases from J, with 7 bases in between. The CDR3 spans 11 residues. Germline CDR1 and CDR2: SQVTM and ANQGSEA. CDR3 sequence: CSVEGEGGYTF. DNA of the CDR3: TGCAGCGTTGAAGGGGAGGGTGGCTACACCTTC.

This clonotype has just a few counts. This may be a read error, as it is one base from a much larger clone. This chain connects TRBV9 to TRBJ2-3, with D perhaps TRBD1 (5 bases). The CDR3 spans 14 residues. From germline, CDR1 is SGDLS and CDR2 YYNGEE. Written as DNA, the CDR3 is TGTGCCAGCACCCCCGTTGGTGGGGCAGATACGCAGTCTTTT. Its translation: CASTPVGGADTQSF.

This clonotype was seen at least ten times. This CDR3 is CASRSHPTDTQYF. The CDR3 DNA sequence: TGTGCGTCAAGATCTCACCCCACAGATACGCAGTATTTT. This chain uses TRBV28 with TRBJ2-3; D uncertain. This CDR3 is 13 amino acids long. Germline-derived CDR1 and CDR2 are MDHEN and SYDVKM.

The V and J genes are TRBV20-1 and TRBJ1-5; no clear D gene. Germline V gene lookup returns CDR1 DFQATT and CDR2 SNEGSKA (reference sequence). This CDR3 region has 13 residues. In nucleotides, the CDR3 is TGCAGGTACGCCCGGATCAGCAATCAGCCCCAGCATTTT. The encoded protein is CRYARISNQPQHF.

The chain couples TRBV5-6 to TRBJ2-1; 9 nucleotides agree with TRBD2. The V gene's germline CDR1 is SGHDT and CDR2 YYEEEE. This CDR3 is built from 16 residues. V trimming: 3 bases; J trimming: 4 bases; junction bases outside the gene matches: 8. The CDR3 loop reads CASSSPGSGGYNEQFF. The CDR3 DNA sequence: TGTGCCAGCAGCTCACCTGGCAGCGGGGGGTACAATGAGCAGTTCTTC.

On this clonotype: The junction shows a germline mismatch at one end, possibly a read error. The genes are TRBV27 and TRBJ1-2; 9 bases are a match to TRBD1. The CDR3 totals 16 residues. Germline V CDR1 and CDR2: MNHEY, SMNVEV (reference sequence). The CDR3 region has the DNA TGTGCCAGCCGTTTATCCCCCTGGACAGGGGACTATGGCTACACCTTC. Translating gives CASRLSPWTGDYGYTF.

Of note for this clonotype: A much larger clone is a single base away; this may be a read error. The chain recombines TRBV13 with TRBJ1-1, with unresolved D. This CDR3 comprises 11 residues. Germline CDR1 PRHDT, CDR2 FYEKMQ (reference sequence). Trimming took 2 bases from V and 10 from J, leaving 8 bases between them. The CDR3 sequence is CASSLPGAAFF. CDR3 DNA sequence: TGTGCCAGCAGCTTACCCGGAGCAGCTTTCTTT.

This clonotype was seen many times. V and J are TRBV19 and TRBJ1-5, with 7 bases aligning to TRBD1. The CDR3 is 15 residues long. V lost 6 bases, J lost 5 bases, and 10 bases stayed unmatched. Germline CDR1 LNHDA, CDR2 SQIVND (reference sequence). The CDR3: CASRPDRDPYQPQHF. In DNA form, the CDR3 reads TGTGCCAGTAGACCCGACAGGGACCCCTATCAGCCCCAGCATTTT. Variable domain in full (rest from reference TRBV19 and TRBJ1-5): DGGITQSPKYLFRKEGQNVTLSCEQNLNHDAMYWYRQDPGQGLRLIYYSQIVNDFQKGDIAEGYSVSREKKESFPLTVTSAQKNPTAFYLCASRPDRDPYQPQHFGDGTRLSIL.

In its sample, this clonotype was seen many times. This may be a read error: a much more frequent sequence differs by one nucleotide. The chain carries TRBV12-3 or TRBV12-4 and TRBJ1-2; maybe TRBD1 (5 bases). The CDR3 spans 11 residues. Trimming removed 3 bases at V and 8 bases at J, with 7 bases between. In DNA form, the CDR3 reads TGTGCCAGCAGTTTCGGGGGAGGCTACACCTTC. Its protein product is CASSFGGGYTF.

This chain connects TRBV6-2 or TRBV6-3 to TRBJ2-1, with 8 bases that match TRBD2. The V gene end was trimmed by 5 bases and the J gene end by 2 bases; junction bases not matched to a gene: 8. Germline V CDR1 and CDR2: MNHEY, SVGEGT. The CDR3 spans 16 residues. The CDR3 bases are TGTGCCAGCAGTCACCAGGTAGCGGGGCCCTACAATGAGCAGTTCTTC. This sequence encodes CASSHQVAGPYNEQFF.

This clonotype has at least ten counts. A read error may account for a junction end that differs from germline. The chain recombines TRBV20-1 with TRBJ2-4, with 9 bases matching TRBD2. CDR3 length: 14 residues. Germline V gives CDR1 DFQATT, CDR2 SNEGSKA (reference sequence). The CDR3 spells CSAPTSGIKTIQYF. The CDR3 coding sequence is TGCAGTGCTCCGACTAGCGGCATCAAAACCATTCAGTACTTC.

The V gene is TRBV6-6, the J gene TRBJ1-2; weak D call: TRBD1 (6 bases). Germline CDR1 and CDR2: MNHNY and SVGAGI (reference sequence). The germline V and J ends were trimmed by 6 bases and 7 bases, with 15 bases remaining between them. The length of the CDR3 is 13 residues. The CDR3 nucleotides read TGTGCCAGCAGCCTCGGGGGGGGCTCTGGCTACACCTTC. It yields the protein CASSLGGGSGYTF.

J is TRBJ2-6 and V is TRBV11-2, with D uncertain. The V and J ends lost 3 bases and 0 bases respectively, with 6 bases between them. The CDR3 has 15 residues. CDR1 and CDR2 from the germline V gene are SGHAT and FQNNGV. DNA of the CDR3: TGTGCCAGCAGCTTTGGGATCTCTGGGGCCAACGTCCTGACTTTC. Translating it yields CASSFGISGANVLTF.

The rearrangement links TRBV7-8 to TRBJ2-1; TRBD2 aligns across 14 bases. This CDR3 region has 16 residues. Germline CDR1 and CDR2: SGHVS and FQNEAQ. The V and J ends lost 4 bases and 10 bases, in that order; junction bases with no gene match: 9. CDR3 in DNA: TGTGCCAGCAGCTCTGGCTCTCGACTAGCGGGGGGGGAGCAGTTCTTC. Translated: CASSSGSRLAGGEQFF.

V and J are TRBV5-6 and TRBJ2-7, with 8 bases lining up with TRBD2. The CDR3 is made up of 15 amino acids. CDR1 SGHDT and CDR2 YYEEEE come from the germline V gene. The V segment lost 2 bases and the J segment 7 bases; nucleotides outside the gene matches: 11. DNA for the CDR3: TGTGCCAGCAGCTTACTAGCGGATGGGGACAATGAGCAGTACTTC. This translates into CASSLLADGDNEQYF.